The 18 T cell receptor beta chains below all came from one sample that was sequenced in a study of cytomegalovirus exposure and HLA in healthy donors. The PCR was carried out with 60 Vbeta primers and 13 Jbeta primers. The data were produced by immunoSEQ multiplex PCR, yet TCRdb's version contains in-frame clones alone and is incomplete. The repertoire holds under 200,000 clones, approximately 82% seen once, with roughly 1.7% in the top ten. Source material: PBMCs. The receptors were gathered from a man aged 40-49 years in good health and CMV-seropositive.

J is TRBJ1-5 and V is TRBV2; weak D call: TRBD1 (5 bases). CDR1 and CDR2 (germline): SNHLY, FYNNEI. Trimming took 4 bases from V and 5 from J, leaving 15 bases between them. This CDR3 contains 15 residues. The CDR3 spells CASSGERGFDQPQHF. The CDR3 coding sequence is TGTGCCAGCAGTGGGGAGCGGGGGTTCGATCAGCCCCAGCATTTT.

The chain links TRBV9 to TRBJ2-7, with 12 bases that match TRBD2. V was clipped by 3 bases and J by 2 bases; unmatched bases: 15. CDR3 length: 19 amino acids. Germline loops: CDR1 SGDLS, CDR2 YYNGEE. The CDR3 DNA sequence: TGTGCCAGCAGCGCGACCAGGGGGCTAGCGGGAGGGGGAACCTACGAGCAGTACTTC. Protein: CASSATRGLAGGGTYEQYF. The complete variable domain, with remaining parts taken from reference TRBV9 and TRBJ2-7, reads DSGVTQTPKHLITATGQRVTLRCSPRSGDLSVYWYQQSLDQGLQFLIQYYNGEERAKGNILERFSAQQFPDLHSELNLSSLELGDSALYFCASSATRGLAGGGTYEQYFGPGTRLTVT.

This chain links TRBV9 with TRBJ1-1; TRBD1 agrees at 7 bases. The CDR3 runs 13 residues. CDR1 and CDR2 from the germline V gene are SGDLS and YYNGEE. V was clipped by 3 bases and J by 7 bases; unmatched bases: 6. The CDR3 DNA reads TGTGCCAGCAGCGCGGGGGACAGCCGTGAAGCTTTCTTT. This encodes CASSAGDSREAFF.

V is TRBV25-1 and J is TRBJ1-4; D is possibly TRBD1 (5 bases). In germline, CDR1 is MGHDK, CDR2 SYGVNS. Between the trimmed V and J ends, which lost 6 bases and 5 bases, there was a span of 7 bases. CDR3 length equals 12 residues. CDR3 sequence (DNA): TGTGCCAGCAGAGGGGTAAATGAAAAACTGTTTTTT. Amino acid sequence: CASRGVNEKLFF.

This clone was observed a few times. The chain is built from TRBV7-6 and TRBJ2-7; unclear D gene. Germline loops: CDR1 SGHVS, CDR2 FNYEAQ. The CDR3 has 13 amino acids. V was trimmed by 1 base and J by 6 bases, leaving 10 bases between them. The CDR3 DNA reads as TGTGCCAGCAGCTTAGGGGTGGAGAGCGAGCAGTACTTC. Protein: CASSLGVESEQYF.

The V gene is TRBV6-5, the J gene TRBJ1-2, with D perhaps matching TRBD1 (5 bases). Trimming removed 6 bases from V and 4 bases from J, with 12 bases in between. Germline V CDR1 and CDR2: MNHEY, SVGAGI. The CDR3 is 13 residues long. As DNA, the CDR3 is TGTGCCAGCAGGGCAGGGCGCGGCTATGGCTACACCTTC. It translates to CASRAGRGYGYTF.

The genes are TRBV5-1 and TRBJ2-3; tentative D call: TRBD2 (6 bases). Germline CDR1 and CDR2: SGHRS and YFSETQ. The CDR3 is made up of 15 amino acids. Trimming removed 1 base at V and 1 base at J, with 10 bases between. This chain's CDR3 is CASSLIGGGTDTQYF. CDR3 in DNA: TGCGCCAGCAGCTTGATCGGGGGTGGCACAGATACGCAGTATTTT.

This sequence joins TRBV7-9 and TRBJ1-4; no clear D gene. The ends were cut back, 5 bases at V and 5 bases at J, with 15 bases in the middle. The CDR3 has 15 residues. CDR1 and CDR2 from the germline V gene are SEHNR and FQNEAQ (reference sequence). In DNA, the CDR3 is TGTGCCAGCAGCCTCGGGGAATTGGAAAATGAAAAACTGTTTTTT. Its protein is CASSLGELENEKLFF.

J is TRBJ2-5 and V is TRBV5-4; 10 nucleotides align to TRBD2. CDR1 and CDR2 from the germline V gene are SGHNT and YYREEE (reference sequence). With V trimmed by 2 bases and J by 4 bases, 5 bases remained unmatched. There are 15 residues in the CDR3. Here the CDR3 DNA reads TGTGCCAGCAGCTTACAGCGGGAGGGTGCAGAGACCCAGTACTTC. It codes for CASSLQREGAETQYF. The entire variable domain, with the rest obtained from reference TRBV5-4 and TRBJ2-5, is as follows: ETGVTQSPTHLIKTRGQQVTLRCSSQSGHNTVSWYQQALGQGPQFIFQYYREEENGRGNFPPRFSGLQFPNYSSELNVNALELDDSALYLCASSLQREGAETQYFGPGTRLLVL.

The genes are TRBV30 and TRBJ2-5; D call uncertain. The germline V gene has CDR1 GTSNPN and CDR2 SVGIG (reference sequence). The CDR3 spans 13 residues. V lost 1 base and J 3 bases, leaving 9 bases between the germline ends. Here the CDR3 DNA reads TGTGCCTGGAGTGACGGCCGGGAAGAGACCCAGTACTTC. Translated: CAWSDGREETQYF.

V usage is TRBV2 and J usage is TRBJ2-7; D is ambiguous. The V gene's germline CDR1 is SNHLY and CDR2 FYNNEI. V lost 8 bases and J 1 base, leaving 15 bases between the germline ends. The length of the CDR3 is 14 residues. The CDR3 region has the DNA TGTGCCAGCGTGGTGGCAGCGTTGTCCTACGAGCAGTACTTC. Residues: CASVVAALSYEQYF.

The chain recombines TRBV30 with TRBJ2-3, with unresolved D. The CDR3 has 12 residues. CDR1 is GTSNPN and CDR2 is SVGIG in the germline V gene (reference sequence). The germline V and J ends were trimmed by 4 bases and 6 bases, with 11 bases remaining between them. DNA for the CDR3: TGTGCCTGGACCCCTAGTTCGGATACGCAGTATTTT. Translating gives CAWTPSSDTQYF.

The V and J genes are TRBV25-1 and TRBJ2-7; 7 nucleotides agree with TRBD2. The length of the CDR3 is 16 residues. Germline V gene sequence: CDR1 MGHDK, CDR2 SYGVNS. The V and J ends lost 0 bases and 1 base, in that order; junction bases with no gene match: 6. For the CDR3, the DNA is TGTGCCAGCAGTGAATATAGTAGCGGGCCGTCCTACGAGCAGTACTTC. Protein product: CASSEYSSGPSYEQYF.

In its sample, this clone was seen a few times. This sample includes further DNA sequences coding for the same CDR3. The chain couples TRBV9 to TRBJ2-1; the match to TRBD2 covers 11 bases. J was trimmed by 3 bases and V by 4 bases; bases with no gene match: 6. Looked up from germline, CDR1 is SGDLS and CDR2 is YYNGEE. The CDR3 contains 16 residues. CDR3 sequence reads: CASSPPGTSGYNEQFF. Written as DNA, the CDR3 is TGTGCCAGCAGCCCCCCCGGGACTAGCGGCTACAATGAGCAGTTCTTC.

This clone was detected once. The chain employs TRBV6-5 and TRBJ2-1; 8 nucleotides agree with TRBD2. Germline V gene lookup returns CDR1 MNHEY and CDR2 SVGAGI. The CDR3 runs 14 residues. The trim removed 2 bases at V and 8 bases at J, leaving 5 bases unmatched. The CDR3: CASSYGTSVDEQFF. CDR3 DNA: TGTGCCAGCAGTTACGGGACTAGTGTAGATGAGCAGTTCTTC.

The CDR3 coding sequence is TGTGCCAGTAGGCTACAGCAGGGAATGAACACTGAAGCTTTCTTT. This codes for CASRLQQGMNTEAFF. The V gene is TRBV19, the J gene TRBJ1-1, with D perhaps TRBD1 (5 bases). This CDR3 is 15 amino acids long. V lost 6 bases and J lost 0, with 14 bases in between. Germline V gene lookup returns CDR1 LNHDA and CDR2 SQIVND (reference sequence).

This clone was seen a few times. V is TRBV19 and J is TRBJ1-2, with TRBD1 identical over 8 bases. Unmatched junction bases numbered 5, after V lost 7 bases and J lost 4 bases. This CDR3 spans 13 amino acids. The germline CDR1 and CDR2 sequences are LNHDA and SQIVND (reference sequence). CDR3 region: CASNPGGLYGYTF. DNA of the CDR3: TGTGCCAGTAATCCAGGGGGCCTCTATGGCTACACCTTC.

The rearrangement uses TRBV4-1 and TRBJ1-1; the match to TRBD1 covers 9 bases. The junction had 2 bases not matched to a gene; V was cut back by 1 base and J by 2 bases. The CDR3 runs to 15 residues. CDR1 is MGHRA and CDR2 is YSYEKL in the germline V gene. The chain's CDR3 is CASSQAGQGNTEAFF. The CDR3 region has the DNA TGCGCCAGCAGCCAAGCGGGACAGGGCAACACTGAAGCTTTCTTT.